The clone carrying this TCR beta chain was counted only a few times. These data belong to a study of T-cell memory formation after mild COVID-19. Germline CDR1 reads KGHSH; CDR2 reads LQKENI. J gave up 2 bases and V 2 bases, and 2 bases lay outside the gene matches. CDR3 size: 14 residues. One entry per CDR3 protein, called by TCRdb with MiXCR from the 5' RACE reads. This sample yields about 170,000 distinct CDR3 sequences, of which 10% to 15% are seen a single time; 3% to 4% belongs to the top ten. This TCR was sampled from a man younger than 35 who had mild COVID-19 (a few samples of this study predate the infection). Cell type and time point are not known. Sequencing was performed on PBMCs or a T cell subset sorted from them (not recorded which). This rearrangement joins TRBV18 to TRBJ2-5; 7 bases map to TRBD1. Written as DNA, the CDR3 is TGTGCCAGCTCACCAAACAGGGGACAAGAGACCCAGTACTTC. Residues: CASSPNRGQETQYF.